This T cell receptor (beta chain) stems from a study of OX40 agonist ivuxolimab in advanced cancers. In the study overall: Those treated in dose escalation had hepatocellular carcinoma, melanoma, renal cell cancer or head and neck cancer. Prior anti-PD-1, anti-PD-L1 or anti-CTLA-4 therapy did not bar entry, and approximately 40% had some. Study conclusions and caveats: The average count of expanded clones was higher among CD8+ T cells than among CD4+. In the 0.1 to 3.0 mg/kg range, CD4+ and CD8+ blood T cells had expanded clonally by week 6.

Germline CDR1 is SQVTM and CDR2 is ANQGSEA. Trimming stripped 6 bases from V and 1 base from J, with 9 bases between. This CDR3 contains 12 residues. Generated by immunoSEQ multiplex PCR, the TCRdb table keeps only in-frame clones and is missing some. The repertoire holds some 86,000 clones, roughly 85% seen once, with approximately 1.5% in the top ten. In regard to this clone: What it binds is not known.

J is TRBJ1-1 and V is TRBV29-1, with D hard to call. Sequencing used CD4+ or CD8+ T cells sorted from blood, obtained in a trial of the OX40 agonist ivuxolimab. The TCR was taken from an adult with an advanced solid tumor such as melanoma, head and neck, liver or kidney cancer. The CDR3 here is CSVTSRNTEAFF. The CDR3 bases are TGCAGCGTCACCTCTAGGAACACTGAAGCTTTCTTT.